This entry lists 21 T cell receptor beta chains sequenced from one sample in a study of shared clonotypes between healthy human individuals. The table came from immunoSEQ multiplex PCR; TCRdb's copy has only in-frame clones and leaves some out. The sample lists over a million clones, approximately 68% occurring once. The sequencing sample was made of memory CD4+ T cells sorted from blood. Sample subset: CD45RA-negative fraction. These TCRs come from a man aged 18-30 years in good health.

This chain uses TRBV19 with TRBJ2-5; D is possibly TRBD2 (6 bases). Germline CDR1 and CDR2: LNHDA and SQIVND (reference sequence). The length of the CDR3 is 15 residues. V was pared by 7 bases and J by 5 bases, with 20 bases between. CDR3 loop: CASTKNYGGAETQYF. CDR3 DNA sequence: TGTGCCAGTACTAAAAACTACGGAGGGGCGGAGACCCAGTACTTC.

The chain combines TRBV7-2 with TRBJ1-1; D unresolved. CDR3 length: 15 amino acids. Trimming pared 3 bases from V and 3 bases from J, leaving 14 bases between. CDR1 and CDR2 (germline): SGHTA, FQGNSA. CDR3 protein: CASSLWTVGDTEAFF. CDR3 bases: TGTGCCAGCAGCTTGTGGACGGTCGGGGACACTGAAGCTTTCTTT.

The rearrangement uses TRBV19 and TRBJ2-3; TRBD1 might be the D (6 bases). In germline, CDR1 is LNHDA, CDR2 SQIVND (reference sequence). The V gene lost 1 base and the J gene lost 4 bases, with 12 bases spanning the gap. CDR3 length: 15 residues. CDR3 residues: CASSIVTGLSDTQYF. CDR3 bases: TGTGCCAGTAGTATAGTAACAGGGTTGTCAGATACGCAGTATTTT.

The V and J genes are TRBV5-8 and TRBJ1-2, with D unclear. This CDR3 is 14 amino acids long. The ends were cut back, 1 base at V and 4 bases at J, with 11 bases in the middle. From germline, CDR1 is SGHTS and CDR2 YDEGEE. CDR3 amino acids: CASSLFGSGYGYTF. The CDR3 DNA sequence: TGTGCCAGCAGCTTGTTCGGGTCTGGCTATGGCTACACCTTC.

The chain is built from TRBV4-3 and TRBJ2-5, with 11 bases fitting TRBD2. Trimming cost V 4 bases and J 5 bases; bases outside gene matches: 9. The germline V gene has CDR1 LGHNA and CDR2 YSLEER. This CDR3 contains 16 residues. The CDR3 DNA sequence: TGCGCCAGCAGCCCTGGGGGGACTAGCGGCGGGGAGACCCAGTACTTC. It yields the protein CASSPGGTSGGETQYF.

As for this clone: Within the sample, other DNA sequences also encode this same CDR3. V is TRBV4-3 and J is TRBJ2-7; no clear D gene. The CDR3 is made up of 11 amino acids. CDR1 is LGHNA and CDR2 is YSLEER in the germline V gene. Trimming shortened V by 4 bases and J by 4 bases, and 5 bases separated the two germline ends. In DNA form, the CDR3 reads TGCGCCAGCAGCCCCGGTTACGAGCAGTACTTC. Protein: CASSPGYEQYF.

The table lists this clone with a count of one. The chain links TRBV12-5 to TRBJ1-1; D perhaps matches TRBD1 (6 bases). Germline V CDR1 and CDR2: LGHNT, FRNRAP. V lost 5 bases to trimming and J lost 4 bases, with 14 bases between them. CDR3 length: 14 amino acids. CDR3 in DNA: TGTGCTAGTGGTGTTGGGGGCGCGTTCACTGAAGCTTTCTTT. Residues: CASGVGGAFTEAFF.

This clone was seen only a few times. This sequence joins TRBV4-3 and TRBJ1-4, with TRBD1 matching 8 bases. The CDR3 loop spans 14 amino acids. Germline V gives CDR1 LGHNA, CDR2 YSLEER. Trimming removed 3 bases from V and 5 bases from J; junction bases left unmatched: 2. CDR3: CASSHGQGNEKLFF. The CDR3 region has the DNA TGCGCCAGCAGCCATGGACAGGGCAATGAAAAACTGTTTTTT.

This chain links TRBV5-1 with TRBJ2-4; TRBD1 is a possible D gene (6 bases). CDR1 and CDR2 (germline): SGHRS, YFSETQ. V lost 2 bases and J 4 bases, leaving 13 bases between the germline ends. This CDR3 contains 15 residues. In DNA, the CDR3 is TGCGCCAGCAGCTTTTCAGGGGACCCGAAAAACATTCAGTACTTC. It encodes CASSFSGDPKNIQYF. Looking up the rest from reference TRBV5-1 and TRBJ2-4 gives the full variable domain: KAGVTQTPRYLIKTRGQQVTLSCSPISGHRSVSWYQQTPGQGLQFLFEYFSETQRNKGNFPGRFSGRQFSNSRSEMNVSTLELGDSALYLCASSFSGDPKNIQYFGAGTRLSVL.

The chain carries TRBV7-9 and TRBJ1-2, with D maybe TRBD1 (6 bases). Germline loops: CDR1 SEHNR, CDR2 FQNEAQ (reference sequence). The CDR3 is made up of 15 amino acids. Between the trimmed V and J ends, which lost 0 bases and 4 bases, there was a span of 12 bases. Written as DNA, the CDR3 is TGTGCCAGCAGCTTAGCGCGGGGGGCGGGCTATGGCTACACCTTC. Translating gives CASSLARGAGYGYTF.

About this clone itself: In the same sample, other DNA sequences code for this CDR3. This chain links TRBV19 with TRBJ2-1; 8 nucleotides match TRBD1. The CDR3 has 13 residues. Germline CDR1 and CDR2: LNHDA and SQIVND (reference sequence). The trim removed 4 bases at V and 5 bases at J, leaving 1 base unmatched. CDR3 sequence: CASSKDRDNEQFF. The CDR3 nucleotides are TGTGCCAGTAGTAAGGACAGGGACAATGAGCAGTTCTTC.

This clone was seen a few times. The chain carries TRBV30 and TRBJ2-2; a weak D match, TRBD1 (5 bases). V lost 4 bases, J lost 5 bases, and 14 bases lay in between. Germline loops: CDR1 GTSNPN, CDR2 SVGIG (reference sequence). The CDR3 is made up of 14 amino acids. The CDR3 region is CAWIRAQGTGELFF. CDR3 DNA: TGTGCCTGGATCCGAGCCCAGGGAACCGGGGAGCTGTTTTTT.

This clone occurred once. The chain links TRBV16 to TRBJ2-1; D is undetermined. Trimming removed 4 bases from V and 0 bases from J, with 4 bases in between. The CDR3 spans 13 residues. The germline CDR1 and CDR2 sequences are KGHSY and FQNENV. For the CDR3, the DNA is TGTGCCAGCAGCCCGAGCTCCTACAATGAGCAGTTCTTC. Protein: CASSPSSYNEQFF.

The V gene is TRBV6-1, the J gene TRBJ2-7, with a possible D match to TRBD2 (6 bases). Trimming took off 1 base at V and 0 bases at J, with 10 bases between the two ends. The germline V gene has CDR1 MNHNS and CDR2 SASEGT. The CDR3 consists of 15 residues. The CDR3 DNA is TGTGCCAGCAGTGAAGGTGCGGGATCCTCCTACGAGCAGTACTTC. This codes for CASSEGAGSSYEQYF.

This clone was counted once. J is TRBJ2-3 and V is TRBV11-2; perhaps D is TRBD1 or TRBD2 (6 bases each). V gave up 4 bases and J gave up 0 bases, with 14 bases separating them. The CDR3 is 16 residues long. Germline CDR1 is SGHAT and CDR2 is FQNNGV. The CDR3, as DNA: TGTGCCAGCAGCTACCCCCCCGGGGGCAGCACAGATACGCAGTATTTT. It translates to CASSYPPGGSTDTQYF.

Only one count was recorded for this clone. The chain carries TRBV4-2 and TRBJ1-1; D unclear. The length of the CDR3 is 14 residues. Germline CDR1 reads LGHNA; CDR2 reads YNFKEQ. The germline V and J ends were trimmed by 2 bases and 1 base, with 8 bases remaining between them. In DNA, the CDR3 is TGTGCCAGCAGCCAATCCCCCGGGAACACTGAAGCTTTCTTT. Translation gives CASSQSPGNTEAFF.

CDR3 in amino acids: CASRQGLAFYEQYF. CDR3 in DNA: TGTGCCAGCAGGCAGGGACTAGCGTTCTACGAGCAGTACTTC. The genes are TRBV6-5 and TRBJ2-7, with TRBD2 matching over 10 bases. CDR3 length equals 14 residues. Germline trimming cut 6 bases from V and 3 bases from J; bases unmatched to any gene: 5. Germline CDR1 reads MNHEY; CDR2 reads SVGAGI.

The genes are TRBV30 and TRBJ2-7; D remains ambiguous. CDR3 length: 16 residues. CDR1 and CDR2 (germline): GTSNPN, SVGIG (reference sequence). Trimming left V 0 bases short and J 6 bases short, with 21 bases between. The DNA of the CDR3 is TGTGCCTGGAGTGTAACCTTACTATCAGACCGCTCCGAGCAGTACTTC. Its translation is CAWSVTLLSDRSEQYF.

J is TRBJ1-6 and V is TRBV11-1; D is unclear. Trimming removed 1 base at V and 10 bases at J, with 14 bases between. From germline, CDR1 is SGHAT and CDR2 FQDESV (reference sequence). The CDR3 contains 15 residues. The CDR3 loop reads CASSLEPGRKSPLHF. As DNA, the CDR3 is TGTGCCAGCAGCTTAGAGCCGGGAAGGAAATCACCCCTCCACTTT.

The CDR3 DNA follows: TGTGCCAGCAGCTTTGGCGGAGCTACGTACTATGGCTACACCTTC. Translation gives CASSFGGATYYGYTF. The V call is TRBV5-6, the J call TRBJ1-2; D is uncertain. The CDR3 has 15 residues. Germline CDR1 SGHDT, CDR2 YYEEEE. Trimming removed 2 bases from V and 3 bases from J, with 14 bases in between.

This clone occurred many times. This same CDR3 is encoded by further DNA sequences in the sample. This chain uses TRBV2 with TRBJ2-2; 7 bases align to TRBD1. The J segment lost 2 bases and the V segment lost 5 bases, leaving 2 bases of the junction unmatched. Germline CDR1 is SNHLY and CDR2 is FYNNEI. The CDR3 contains 14 residues. The CDR3 coding sequence is TGTGCCAGCAGTCGGGACAGAAACACCGGGGAGCTGTTTTTT. Protein sequence: CASSRDRNTGELFF.